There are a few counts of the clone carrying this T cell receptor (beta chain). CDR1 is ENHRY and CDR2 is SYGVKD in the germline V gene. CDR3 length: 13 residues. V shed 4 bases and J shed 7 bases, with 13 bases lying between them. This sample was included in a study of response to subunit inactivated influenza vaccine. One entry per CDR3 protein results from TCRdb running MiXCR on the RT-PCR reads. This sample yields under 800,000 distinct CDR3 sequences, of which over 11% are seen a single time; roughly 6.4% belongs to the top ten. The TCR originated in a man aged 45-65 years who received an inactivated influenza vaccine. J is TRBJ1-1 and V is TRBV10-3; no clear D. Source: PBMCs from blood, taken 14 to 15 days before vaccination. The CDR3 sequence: CAISVTSTGEAFF. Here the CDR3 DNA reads TGTGCCATCAGTGTTACGTCGACGGGTGAAGCTTTCTTT.